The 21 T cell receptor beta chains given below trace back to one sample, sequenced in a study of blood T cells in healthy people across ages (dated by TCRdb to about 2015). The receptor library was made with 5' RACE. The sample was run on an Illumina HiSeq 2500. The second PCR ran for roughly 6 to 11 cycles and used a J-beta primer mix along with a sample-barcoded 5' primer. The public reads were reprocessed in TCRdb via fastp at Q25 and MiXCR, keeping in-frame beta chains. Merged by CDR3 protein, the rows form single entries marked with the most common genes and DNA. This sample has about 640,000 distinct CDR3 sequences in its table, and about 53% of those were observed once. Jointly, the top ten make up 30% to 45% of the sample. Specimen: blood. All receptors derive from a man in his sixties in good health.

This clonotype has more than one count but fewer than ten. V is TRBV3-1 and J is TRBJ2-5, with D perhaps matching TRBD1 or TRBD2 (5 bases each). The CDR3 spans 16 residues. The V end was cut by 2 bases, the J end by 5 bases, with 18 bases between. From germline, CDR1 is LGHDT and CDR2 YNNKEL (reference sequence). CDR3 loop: CASSQRPGPRQETQYF. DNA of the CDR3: TGTGCCAGCAGCCAAAGACCGGGACCCCGGCAGGAGACCCAGTACTTC.

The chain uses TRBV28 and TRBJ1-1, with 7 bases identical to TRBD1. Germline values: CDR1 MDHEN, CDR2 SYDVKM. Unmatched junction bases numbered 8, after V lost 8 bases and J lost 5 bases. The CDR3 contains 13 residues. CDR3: CASLAGGWTEAFF. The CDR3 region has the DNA TGTGCCAGCCTTGCAGGGGGATGGACTGAAGCTTTCTTT.

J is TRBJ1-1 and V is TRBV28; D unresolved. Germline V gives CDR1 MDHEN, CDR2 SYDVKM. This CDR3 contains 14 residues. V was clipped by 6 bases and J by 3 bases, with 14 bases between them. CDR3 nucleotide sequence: TGTGCCAGCAGCGACCCTGGACGGTACACTGAAGCTTTCTTT. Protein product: CASSDPGRYTEAFF.

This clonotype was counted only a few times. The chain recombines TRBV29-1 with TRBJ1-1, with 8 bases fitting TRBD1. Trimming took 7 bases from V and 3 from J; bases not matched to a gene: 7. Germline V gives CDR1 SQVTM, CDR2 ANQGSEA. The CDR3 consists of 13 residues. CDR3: CSAKQGGDTEAFF. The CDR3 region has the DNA TGCAGCGCGAAACAGGGGGGGGACACTGAAGCTTTCTTT.

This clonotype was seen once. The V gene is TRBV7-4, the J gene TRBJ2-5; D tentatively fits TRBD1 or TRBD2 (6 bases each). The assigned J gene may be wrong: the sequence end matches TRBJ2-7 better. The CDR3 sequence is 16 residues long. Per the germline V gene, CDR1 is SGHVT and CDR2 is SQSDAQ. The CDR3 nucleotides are TGTGCCGGCACCGGCCGGGGGCAAGCTGCGGACTACGAGCAGTACTTC. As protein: CAGTGRGQAADYEQYF.

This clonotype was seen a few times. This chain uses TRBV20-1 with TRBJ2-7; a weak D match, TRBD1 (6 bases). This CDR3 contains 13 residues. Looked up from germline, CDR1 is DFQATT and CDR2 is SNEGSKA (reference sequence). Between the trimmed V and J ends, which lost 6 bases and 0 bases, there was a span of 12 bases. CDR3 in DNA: TGCAGTGCCCAATTAGGGGGCTCCTACGAGCAGTACTTC. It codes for CSAQLGGSYEQYF.

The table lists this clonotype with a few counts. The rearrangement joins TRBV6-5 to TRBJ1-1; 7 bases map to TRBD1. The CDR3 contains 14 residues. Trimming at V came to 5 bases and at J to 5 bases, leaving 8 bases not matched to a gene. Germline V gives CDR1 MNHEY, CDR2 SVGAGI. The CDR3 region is CASSRDRRGTEAFF. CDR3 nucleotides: TGTGCCAGCAGTCGGGACAGACGGGGGACTGAAGCTTTCTTT.

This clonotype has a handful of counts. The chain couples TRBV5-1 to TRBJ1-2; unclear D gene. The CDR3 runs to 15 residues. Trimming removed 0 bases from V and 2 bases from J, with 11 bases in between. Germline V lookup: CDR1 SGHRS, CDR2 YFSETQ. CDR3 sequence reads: CASSLEARPNYGYTF. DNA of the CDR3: TGCGCCAGCAGCTTGGAGGCCAGGCCCAACTATGGCTACACCTTC.

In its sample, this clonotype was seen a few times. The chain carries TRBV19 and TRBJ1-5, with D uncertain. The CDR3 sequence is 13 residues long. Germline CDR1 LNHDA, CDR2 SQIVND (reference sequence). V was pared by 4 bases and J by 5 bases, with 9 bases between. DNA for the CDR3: TGTGCCAGTAGTAACACCTGGGATCAGCCCCAGCATTTT. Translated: CASSNTWDQPQHF.

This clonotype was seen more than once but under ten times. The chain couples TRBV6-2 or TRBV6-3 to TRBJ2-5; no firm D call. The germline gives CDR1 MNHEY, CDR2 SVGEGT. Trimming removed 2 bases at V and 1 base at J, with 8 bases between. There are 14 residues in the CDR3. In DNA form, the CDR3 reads TGTGCCAGCAGTTACGGGCGGATCCAAGAGACCCAGTACTTC. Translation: CASSYGRIQETQYF.

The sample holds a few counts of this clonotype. The CDR3 coding sequence is TGTGCCATCAGTGAGTCCCGGATCTACGAGCAGTACTTC. Translated: CAISESRIYEQYF. This chain uses TRBV10-3 with TRBJ2-5; no firm D call. The last part of the DNA fits TRBJ2-7 better; the J call may be wrong. This CDR3 has 13 residues. Germline-derived CDR1 and CDR2 are ENHRY and SYGVKD.

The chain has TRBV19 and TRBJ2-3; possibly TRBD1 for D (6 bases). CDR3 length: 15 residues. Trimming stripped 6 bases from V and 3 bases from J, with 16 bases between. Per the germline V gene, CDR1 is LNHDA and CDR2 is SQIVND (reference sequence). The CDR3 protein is CASREGRGWTDTQYF. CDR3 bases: TGTGCCAGTAGAGAGGGCAGGGGATGGACAGATACGCAGTATTTT.

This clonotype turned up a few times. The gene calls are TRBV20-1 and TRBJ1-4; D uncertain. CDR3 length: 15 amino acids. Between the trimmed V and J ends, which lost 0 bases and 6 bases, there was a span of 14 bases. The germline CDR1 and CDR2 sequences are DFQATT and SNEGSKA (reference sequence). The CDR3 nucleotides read TGCAGTGCTAGAGATCCGAGGGAAGGACATGAAAAACTGTTTTTT. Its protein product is CSARDPREGHEKLFF.

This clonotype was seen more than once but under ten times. The CDR3: CSASTPSGSSNFGTDTQYF. DNA for the CDR3: TGCAGTGCTTCCACGCCTAGCGGGAGTAGTAATTTTGGCACAGATACGCAGTATTTT. The chain is built from TRBV20-1 and TRBJ2-3; 10 positions agree with TRBD2. V dropped 5 bases and J dropped 1; count of bases not matched to a gene: 18. Germline V lookup: CDR1 DFQATT, CDR2 SNEGSKA (reference sequence). The CDR3 covers 19 residues.

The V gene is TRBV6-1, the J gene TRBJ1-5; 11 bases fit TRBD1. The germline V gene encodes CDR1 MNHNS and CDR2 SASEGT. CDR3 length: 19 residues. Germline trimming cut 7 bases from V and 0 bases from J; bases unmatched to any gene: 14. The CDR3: CASILTPDRGRNSNQPQHF. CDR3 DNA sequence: TGTGCCAGCATCCTTACCCCGGACAGGGGGCGGAATAGCAATCAGCCCCAGCATTTT.

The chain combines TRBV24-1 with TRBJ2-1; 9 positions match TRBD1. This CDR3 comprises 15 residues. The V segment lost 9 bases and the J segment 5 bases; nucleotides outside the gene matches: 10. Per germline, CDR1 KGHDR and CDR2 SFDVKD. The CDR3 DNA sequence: TGTGCCACCGGGGGACAGGGCCGGGGAGACAATGAGCAGTTCTTC. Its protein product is CATGGQGRGDNEQFF.

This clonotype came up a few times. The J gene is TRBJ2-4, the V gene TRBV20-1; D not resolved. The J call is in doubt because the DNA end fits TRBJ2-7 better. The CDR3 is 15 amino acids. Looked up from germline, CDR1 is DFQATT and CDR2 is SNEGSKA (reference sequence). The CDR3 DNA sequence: TGCAGTGCCCTAACCGGGCCCATCCGATCCTACGAGCAGTACTTC. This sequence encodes CSALTGPIRSYEQYF.

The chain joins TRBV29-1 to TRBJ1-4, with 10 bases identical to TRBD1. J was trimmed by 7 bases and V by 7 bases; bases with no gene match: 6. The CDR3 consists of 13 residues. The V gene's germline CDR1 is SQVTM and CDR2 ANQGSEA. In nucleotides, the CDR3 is TGCAGCGCCGGGACAGGGGCGGGTGAAAAACTGTTTTTT. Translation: CSAGTGAGEKLFF.

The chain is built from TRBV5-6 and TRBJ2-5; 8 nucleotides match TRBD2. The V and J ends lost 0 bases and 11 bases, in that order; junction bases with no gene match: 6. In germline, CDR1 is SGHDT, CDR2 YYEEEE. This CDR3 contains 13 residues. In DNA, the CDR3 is TGTGCCAGCAGCTTGGTTTCTAGCGGGCGGCAGTACTTC. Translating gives CASSLVSSGRQYF.

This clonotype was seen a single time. The CDR3 loop reads CASSPTRRNGYTF. The CDR3 DNA sequence: TGTGCCAGCAGCCCAACCCGGAGGAATGGCTACACCTTC. This sequence joins TRBV3-1 and TRBJ1-2, with no clear D. CDR1 and CDR2 (germline): LGHDT, YNNKEL (reference sequence). The length of the CDR3 is 13 residues. V lost 4 bases to trimming and J lost 6 bases, with 12 bases between them.

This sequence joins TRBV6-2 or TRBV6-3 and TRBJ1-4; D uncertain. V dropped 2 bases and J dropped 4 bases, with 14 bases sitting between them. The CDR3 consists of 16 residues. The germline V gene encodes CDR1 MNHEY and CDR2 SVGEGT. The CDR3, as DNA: TGTGCCAGCAGTTACGTATTCGACACCATTAATGAAAAACTGTTTTTT. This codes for CASSYVFDTINEKLFF.